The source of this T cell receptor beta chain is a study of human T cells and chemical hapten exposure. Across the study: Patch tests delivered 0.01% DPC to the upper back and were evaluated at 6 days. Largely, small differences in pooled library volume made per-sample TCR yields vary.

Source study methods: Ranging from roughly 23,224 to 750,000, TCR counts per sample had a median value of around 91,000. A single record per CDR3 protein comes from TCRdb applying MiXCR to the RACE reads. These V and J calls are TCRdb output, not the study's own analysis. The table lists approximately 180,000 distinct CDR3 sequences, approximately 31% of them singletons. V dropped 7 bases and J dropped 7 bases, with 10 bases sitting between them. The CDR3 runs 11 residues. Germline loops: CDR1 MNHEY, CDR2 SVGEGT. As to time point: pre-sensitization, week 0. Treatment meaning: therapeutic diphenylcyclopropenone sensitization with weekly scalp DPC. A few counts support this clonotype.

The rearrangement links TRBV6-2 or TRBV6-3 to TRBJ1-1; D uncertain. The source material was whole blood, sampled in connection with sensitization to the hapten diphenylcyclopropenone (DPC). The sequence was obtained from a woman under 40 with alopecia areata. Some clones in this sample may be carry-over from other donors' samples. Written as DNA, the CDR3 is TGTGCCAGCAAGGGCGAGGGTGAAGCTTTCTTT. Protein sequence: CASKGEGEAFF.